What follows describes a single TCR beta chain. The antigen is not known. The data are from a study of cytomegalovirus exposure and HLA in healthy donors. Findings and caveats of the study: By HLA locus, TCR association rates varied in a later analysis, with DRB1 showing the most and HLA-C the fewest. At a 0.05 false discovery rate, a later analysis found roughly 17,000 TCR beta sequences to be associated with HLA alleles. TCR beta chains numbering under 200 were designated cytomegalovirus-associated.

The CDR3 is 14 residues long. V was cut by 7 bases and J by 3 bases, with 16 bases left in between. CDR1 SNHLY and CDR2 FYNNEI come from the germline V gene. Everyone who donated was a healthy bone marrow donor. Both 60 Vbeta primers and 13 Jbeta primers went into the PCR. Only in-frame clones appear in the TCRdb table, and some are missing; sequencing was by immunoSEQ multiplex PCR. The data contain about 130,000 clones, about 80% of them singletons. This chain connects TRBV2 to TRBJ2-7; D is unclear. The sequenced material came from PBMCs. This TCR came from a woman aged 45-59 years in good health and CMV-seronegative. The CDR3: CASTLQLLSYEQYF. DNA for the CDR3: TGTGCCAGCACCTTACAACTATTGAGCTACGAGCAGTACTTC.